This T cell receptor beta chain was obtained from a study of PD-L1 blockade in urothelial cancer. The repertoire was sequenced with immunoSEQ multiplex PCR; TCRdb's copy has only in-frame clones and lacks some. The data hold around 100,000 clones, with approximately 85% observed a single time. V lost 4 bases and J lost 2; bases outside the gene matches: 1. The CDR3 is made up of 14 amino acids. CDR1 is MGHRA and CDR2 is YSYEKL in the germline V gene. The chain recombines TRBV4-1 with TRBJ2-7; 11 bases are shared with TRBD1. The starting material was PBMCs, obtained around atezolizumab (anti-PD-L1) treatment. This sequence originates from a man between 50 and 59 years old with urothelial cancer. In DNA form, the CDR3 reads TGCGCCAGCAGCCCGGGACAGGGGGCCTACGAGCAGTACTTC. This translates into CASSPGQGAYEQYF.